These T cell receptor beta chains were read from a single sample in a study of cytomegalovirus exposure and HLA in healthy donors. Assay used: immunoSEQ multiplex PCR; TCRdb lists only in-frame clones, some missing. The table lists some 100,000 clones, 73% of them singletons, with around 8.1% in the top ten. Material for sequencing was PBMCs. The receptors shown here come from a man aged 35 to 55 in good health and CMV-seronegative. Both conserved end residues are part of each CDR3. The order of the fields is V gene, J gene, clone size, D gene, CDR3 DNA, CDR3 protein. D genes are given only for firm matches. The size of a clone is reported for some rows only, either as once, few or many, or as a class for expanded clones.

V: TRBV9
J: TRBJ2-7
size: once
D: NA
DNA: TGTGCCAGCAGCGTGAGTCCAGGGCCCTACGAGCAGTACTTC
CDR3: CASSVSPGPYEQYF

V: TRBV6-4
J: TRBJ2-2
size: NA
D: NA
DNA: TGTGCCAGCAGTGGGACATGGAACACCGGGGAGCTGTTTTTT
CDR3: CASSGTWNTGELFF

V: TRBV18
J: TRBJ1-2
size: NA
D: NA
DNA: TGTGCCAGCTCGCCGGGGTCCGGGGGAAGCTACACCTTC
CDR3: CASSPGSGGSYTF

V: TRBV7-2
J: TRBJ2-4
size: few
D: NA
DNA: TGTGCCAGCAGCCGACATCCAGACGTTCAGTACTTC
CDR3: CASSRHPDVQYF

V: TRBV11-3
J: TRBJ1-2
size: NA
D: TRBD1
DNA: TGTGCCAGCAGCCGGACAGGGCTTAGTGGCTACACCTTC
CDR3: CASSRTGLSGYTF

V: TRBV5-1
J: TRBJ1-4
size: NA
D: NA
DNA: TGCGCCAGCAGCTTGGAACGGGCTAATGAAAAACTGTTTTTT
CDR3: CASSLERANEKLFF

V: TRBV7-9
J: TRBJ2-4
size: few
D: NA
DNA: TGTGCCAGCAGCTTAATTAGCGGTGTAGCCAAAAACATTCAGTACTTC
CDR3: CASSLISGVAKNIQYF

V: TRBV7-6
J: TRBJ1-6
size: once
D: TRBD1
DNA: TGTGCCAGCAGCTTATACGCGTCAGGGGGCGATAATAATTCACCCCTCCACTTT
CDR3: CASSLYASGGDNNSPLHF

V: TRBV6-1
J: TRBJ2-5
size: NA
D: NA
DNA: TGTGCCAGCAGTGCGACCCTAGGGGCAGGGTGGCAAGAGACCCAGTACTTC
CDR3: CASSATLGAGWQETQYF

V: TRBV7-9
J: TRBJ2-7
size: NA
D: NA
DNA: TGTGCCAGCAGCACACACCTAAACAGGGAACTAGTCTACGAGCAGTACTTC
CDR3: CASSTHLNRELVYEQYF

V: TRBV10-3
J: TRBJ2-1
size: NA
D: NA
DNA: TGTGCCATCACGGGACTGAGCGATGAGCAGTTCTTC
CDR3: CAITGLSDEQFF

V: TRBV7-3
J: TRBJ2-5
size: few
D: TRBD1
DNA: TGTGCCAGCAGCTTAATGACAGGGCCCGGGGAGACCCAGTACTTC
CDR3: CASSLMTGPGETQYF

V: TRBV5-1
J: TRBJ2-2
size: NA
D: TRBD1
DNA: TGCGCCAGCAGTCAAAGGACAGGGAGGACCGGGGAGCTGTTTTTT
CDR3: CASSQRTGRTGELFF

V: TRBV6-4
J: TRBJ1-2
size: NA
D: NA
DNA: TGTGCCAGCAGTTACTCGAGAATATCGGGGTACACCTTC
CDR3: CASSYSRISGYTF

V: TRBV18
J: TRBJ2-3
size: NA
D: NA
DNA: TGTGCCAGCTCTCCGACTAGTTCCACAGATACGCAGTATTTT
CDR3: CASSPTSSTDTQYF

V: TRBV19
J: TRBJ1-5
size: NA
D: NA
DNA: TGTGCCAGTAGTATAGATCCGGGGTTCAATCAGCCCCAGCATTTT
CDR3: CASSIDPGFNQPQHF

V: TRBV27
J: TRBJ1-5
size: many
D: NA
DNA: TGTGCCAGCAGTTTATTTGGCGGGGGGAATCAGCCCCAGCATTTT
CDR3: CASSLFGGGNQPQHF

V: TRBV19
J: TRBJ2-1
size: NA
D: TRBD2
DNA: TGTGCCAGTAGTATTGGAGCGGGGGGGCGGAATGAGCAGTTCTTC
CDR3: CASSIGAGGRNEQFF

V: TRBV7-2
J: TRBJ1-6
size: NA
D: NA
DNA: TGTGCCAGCAGCTTCAGGGGTGAATCCTCCCGTAATTCACCCCTCCACTTT
CDR3: CASSFRGESSRNSPLHF

V: TRBV2
J: TRBJ2-7
size: NA
D: TRBD1
DNA: TGTGCCAGCAGTGCCGGGACAGGGTGCGAGCAGTACTTC
CDR3: CASSAGTGCEQYF

V: TRBV5-1
J: TRBJ1-1
size: NA
D: NA
DNA: TGCGCCAGCAGCTTGGAGACCAGGGGCCTAGGCACTGAAGCTTTCTTT
CDR3: CASSLETRGLGTEAFF

V: TRBV9
J: TRBJ2-1
size: NA
D: NA
DNA: TGTGCCAGCAGCGTAGGCGACACCTCCTACAATGAGCAGTTCTTC
CDR3: CASSVGDTSYNEQFF

V: TRBV15
J: TRBJ2-1
size: NA
D: TRBD1
DNA: TGTGCCACCAGCACTGACAGGGGGCCCTACAATGAGCAGTTCTTC
CDR3: CATSTDRGPYNEQFF

V: TRBV5-8
J: TRBJ1-2
size: NA
D: NA
DNA: TGTGCCAGCAGCTTGTACGGGGAAAGCTACACCTTC
CDR3: CASSLYGESYTF

V: TRBV6-5
J: TRBJ1-1
size: NA
D: NA
DNA: TGTGCCAGCCGTCCGGGGGACTACACTGAAGCTTTCTTT
CDR3: CASRPGDYTEAFF

V: TRBV7-2
J: TRBJ2-5
size: NA
D: TRBD2
DNA: TGTGCCAGCAGCTTCCAGGGTAGCGGGGTACAAGAGACCCAGTACTTC
CDR3: CASSFQGSGVQETQYF

V: TRBV4-3
J: TRBJ1-1
size: NA
D: NA
DNA: TGCGCCAGCAGCCAAGAACCCCAGGCCTCTGAAGCTTTCTTT
CDR3: CASSQEPQASEAFF

V: TRBV6-1
J: TRBJ2-7
size: NA
D: TRBD1
DNA: TGTGCCAGCAGAACAGGACAGGGGGCTAATGAGCAGTACTTC
CDR3: CASRTGQGANEQYF

V: TRBV7-9
J: TRBJ2-3
size: NA
D: TRBD2
DNA: TGTGCCAGCAGCTTAGTAGGGACTAGTGGAGATACGCAGTATTTT
CDR3: CASSLVGTSGDTQYF